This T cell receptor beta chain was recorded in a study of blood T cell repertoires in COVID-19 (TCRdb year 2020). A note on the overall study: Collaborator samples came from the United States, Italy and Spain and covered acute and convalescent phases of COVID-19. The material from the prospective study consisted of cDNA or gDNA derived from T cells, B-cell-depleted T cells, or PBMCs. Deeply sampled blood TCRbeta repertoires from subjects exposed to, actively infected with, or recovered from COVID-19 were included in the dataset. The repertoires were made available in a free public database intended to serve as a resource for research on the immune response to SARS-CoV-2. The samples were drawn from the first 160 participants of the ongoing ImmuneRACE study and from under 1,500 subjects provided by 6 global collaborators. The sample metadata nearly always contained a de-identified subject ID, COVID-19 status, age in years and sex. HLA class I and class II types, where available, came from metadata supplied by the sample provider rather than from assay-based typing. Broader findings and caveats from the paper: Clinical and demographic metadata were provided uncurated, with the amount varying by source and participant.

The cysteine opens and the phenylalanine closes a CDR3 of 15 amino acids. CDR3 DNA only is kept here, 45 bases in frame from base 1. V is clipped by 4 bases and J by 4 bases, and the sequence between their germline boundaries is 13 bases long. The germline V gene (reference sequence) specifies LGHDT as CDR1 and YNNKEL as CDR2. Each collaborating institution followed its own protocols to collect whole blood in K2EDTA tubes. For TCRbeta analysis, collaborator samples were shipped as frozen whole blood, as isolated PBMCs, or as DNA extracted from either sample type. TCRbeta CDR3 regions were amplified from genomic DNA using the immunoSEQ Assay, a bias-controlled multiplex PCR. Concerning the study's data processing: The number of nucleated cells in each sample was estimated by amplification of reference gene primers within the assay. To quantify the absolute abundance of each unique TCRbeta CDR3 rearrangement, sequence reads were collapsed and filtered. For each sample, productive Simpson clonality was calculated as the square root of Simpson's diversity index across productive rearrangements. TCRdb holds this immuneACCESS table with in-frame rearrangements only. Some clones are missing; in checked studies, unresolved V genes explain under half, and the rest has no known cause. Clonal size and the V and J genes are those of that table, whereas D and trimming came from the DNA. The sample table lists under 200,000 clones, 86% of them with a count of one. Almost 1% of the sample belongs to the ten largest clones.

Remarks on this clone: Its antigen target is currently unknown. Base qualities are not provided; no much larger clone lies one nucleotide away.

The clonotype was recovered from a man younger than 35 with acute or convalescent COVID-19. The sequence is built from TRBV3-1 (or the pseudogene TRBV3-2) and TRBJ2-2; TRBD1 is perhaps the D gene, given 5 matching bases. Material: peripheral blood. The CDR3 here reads CASSPPARVTGELFF. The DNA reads TGTGCCAGCAGCCCTCCGGCCAGGGTCACCGGGGAGCTGTTTTTT.